What follows are 17 T cell receptor beta chains derived from one specimen sequenced in a study of blood T cell repertoires in COVID-19. Here immunoSEQ multiplex PCR was the method, and the copy in TCRdb shows in-frame clones only, minus some. This sample yields around 100,000 clones, of which roughly 84% are seen a single time; approximately 3.6% belongs to the top ten. The sequenced sample was peripheral blood. Source of these receptors: a middle-aged man with acute or convalescent COVID-19.

This clone appeared a single time. The rearrangement uses TRBV7-2 and TRBJ1-3; no reliable D call. Germline V gives CDR1 SGHTA, CDR2 FQGNSA. V lost 0 bases and J 0 bases, leaving 6 bases between the germline ends. The CDR3 extends over 15 amino acids. The CDR3 spells CASSLAFRSGNTIYF. In DNA, the CDR3 is TGTGCCAGCAGCTTAGCATTCCGCTCTGGAAACACCATATATTTT.

The chain has TRBV5-1 and TRBJ2-3, with 7 positions matching TRBD2. V lost 1 base and J lost 6; bases outside the gene matches: 8. Germline V CDR1 and CDR2: SGHRS, YFSETQ. This CDR3 is 15 amino acids long. The CDR3 sequence: CASSLLGGVGDTQYF. The CDR3 nucleotides are TGCGCCAGCAGCTTGCTGGGGGGGGTGGGCGATACGCAGTATTTT. The entire variable domain, with the rest obtained from reference TRBV5-1 and TRBJ2-3, is as follows: KAGVTQTPRYLIKTRGQQVTLSCSPISGHRSVSWYQQTPGQGLQFLFEYFSETQRNKGNFPGRFSGRQFSNSRSEMNVSTLELGDSALYLCASSLLGGVGDTQYFGPGTRLTVL.

The chain uses TRBV3-1 (or the pseudogene TRBV3-2) and TRBJ1-1, with 9 positions matching TRBD1. Germline V gene lookup returns CDR1 LGHDT and CDR2 YNNKEL (reference sequence). The CDR3 runs to 13 residues. The V and J ends lost 4 bases and 4 bases, in that order; junction bases with no gene match: 1. The CDR3 sequence is CASSLTGGTEAFF. The CDR3 DNA sequence: TGTGCCAGCAGCCTGACAGGGGGCACTGAAGCTTTCTTT.

This rearrangement joins TRBV24-1 to TRBJ1-1, with D possibly matching TRBD1 (6 bases). CDR1 and CDR2 (germline): KGHDR, SFDVKD. Trimming left V 3 bases short and J 4 bases short, with 23 bases between. The CDR3 loop spans 18 amino acids. Here the CDR3 reads CATSDPRQGQSGITEAFF. As DNA, the CDR3 is TGTGCCACCAGTGATCCCCGCCAGGGGCAATCAGGAATCACTGAAGCTTTCTTT.

V and J are TRBV4-1 and TRBJ1-5; D possibly corresponds to TRBD1 (5 bases). The CDR3 loop spans 17 amino acids. The V end was cut by 0 bases, the J end by 6 bases, with 18 bases between. In germline, CDR1 is MGHRA, CDR2 YSYEKL. The CDR3 loop reads CASSQDLQRDVSQPQHF. As DNA, the CDR3 is TGCGCCAGCAGCCAAGACCTGCAGCGGGACGTGAGTCAGCCCCAGCATTTT.

The chain is built from TRBV27 and TRBJ1-2; TRBD1 agrees at 8 bases. Germline CDR1 reads MNHEY; CDR2 reads SMNVEV (reference sequence). Unmatched junction bases numbered 9, after V lost 0 bases and J lost 6 bases. This CDR3 region has 16 residues. The CDR3 is CASSLSGIRGQNGYTF. The CDR3 bases are TGTGCCAGCAGTTTATCGGGGATCAGGGGGCAAAATGGCTACACCTTC.

This clone was picked up one time. The chain joins TRBV18 to TRBJ2-5; TRBD1 agrees at 7 bases. CDR3 size: 13 residues. Germline V lookup: CDR1 KGHSH, CDR2 LQKENI. V was pared by 6 bases and J by 2 bases, with 3 bases of the junction left unmatched. The CDR3 coding sequence is TGTGCCAGCTCCGAGGGACAGCAAGAGACCCAGTACTTC. Translated: CASSEGQQETQYF.

V is TRBV5-1 and J is TRBJ2-7; no reliable D call. Trimming pared 2 bases from V and 3 bases from J, leaving 12 bases between. Germline V lookup: CDR1 SGHRS, CDR2 YFSETQ. The CDR3 covers 14 residues. DNA of the CDR3: TGCGCCAGCAGCTTAGGAACAGCACTCTACGAGCAGTACTTC. The encoded protein is CASSLGTALYEQYF.

The chain combines TRBV6-6 with TRBJ1-2; 8 nucleotides align to TRBD1. With 5 bases clipped from V and 4 bases from J, the junction kept 15 bases outside the gene matches. From germline, CDR1 is MNHNY and CDR2 SVGAGI (reference sequence). The CDR3 spans 17 residues. CDR3 in DNA: TGTGCCAGCAGTCGAGGACAGGGAAGTGTAAGGCTCTATGGCTACACCTTC. Encoded protein: CASSRGQGSVRLYGYTF.

This CDR3 is CAISERGTYTDTQYF. CDR3 DNA: TGTGCCATCAGTGAGCGGGGTACCTACACAGATACGCAGTATTTT. The V call is TRBV10-3, the J call TRBJ2-3; D is possibly TRBD2 (5 bases). Germline CDR1 ENHRY, CDR2 SYGVKD. V lost 2 bases and J 2 bases, leaving 11 bases between the germline ends. This CDR3 is 15 amino acids long.

This clone showed up just a few times. V and J are TRBV14 and TRBJ2-1, with 13 bases that match TRBD2. The CDR3 totals 18 residues. Germline CDR1 reads SGHDN; CDR2 reads FVKESK. V shed 1 base, J shed 15 bases, and the junction held 18 bases outside the gene matches. The CDR3 DNA is TGTGCCAGCAGCCAAGTCTCAAATTTGGGACTAGCGGGATCTACGGGGTTCTTC. Protein sequence: CASSQVSNLGLAGSTGFF. The variable domain in full, with the rest retrieved from reference TRBV14 and TRBJ2-1, is EAGVTQFPSHSVIEKGQTVTLRCDPISGHDNLYWYRRVMGKEIKFLLHFVKESKQDESGMPNNRFLAERTGGTYSTLKVQPAELEDSGVYFCASSQVSNLGLAGSTGFFGPGTRLTVL.

The CDR3 protein is CSVERGGQETQYF. DNA for the CDR3: TGCAGCGTTGAGCGGGGGGGTCAAGAGACCCAGTACTTC. The chain employs TRBV29-1 and TRBJ2-5; 9 nucleotides match TRBD2. The CDR3 runs 13 residues. V gave up 3 bases and J gave up 2 bases; unmatched junction bases: 1. The germline CDR1 and CDR2 sequences are SQVTM and ANQGSEA.

The chain couples TRBV5-1 to TRBJ1-3, with D possibly being TRBD1 (6 bases). Trimming took off 1 base at V and 2 bases at J, with 10 bases between the two ends. The CDR3 totals 15 residues. Germline-derived CDR1 and CDR2 are SGHRS and YFSETQ. The CDR3 DNA follows: TGCGCCAGCAGCTTGTCAGGGGTCCCTGGAAACACCATATATTTT. As protein: CASSLSGVPGNTIYF.

The chain has TRBV23-1 and TRBJ2-1; 7 bases fit TRBD1. TRBV23-1 is flagged as an ORF with uncertain function. The CDR3 has 15 residues. V was pared by 4 bases and J by 9 bases, with 12 bases of the junction left unmatched. The CDR3 reads CASSLARQGPFEQFF. CDR3 nucleotides: TGCGCCAGCAGTCTCGCTCGACAGGGACCGTTTGAGCAGTTCTTC.

The rearrangement uses TRBV5-4 and TRBJ1-2, with TRBD1 matching 7 bases. Germline V lookup: CDR1 SGHNT, CDR2 YYREEE (reference sequence). V lost 0 bases, J lost 0 bases, and 2 bases stayed unmatched. There are 15 residues in the CDR3. Written as DNA, the CDR3 is TGTGCCAGCAGCTTGGCCGGGACAGCTAACTATGGCTACACCTTC. As protein: CASSLAGTANYGYTF.

The chain couples TRBV27 to TRBJ2-7; 7 bases align to TRBD1. Germline assignment: CDR1 MNHEY and CDR2 SMNVEV (reference sequence). The CDR3 runs 14 residues. Unmatched junction bases numbered 4, after V lost 5 bases and J lost 0 bases. This CDR3 reads CASSQGDTSYEQYF. The CDR3, as DNA: TGTGCCAGCAGTCAGGGGGATACCTCCTACGAGCAGTACTTC.

Regarding this clone: Mismatch with germline at one junction end may stem from a read error. The CDR3 bases are TGTGCTAGTGGCCGCAGGAACAGTGAAGCTTTCTTT. The encoded protein is CASGRRNSEAFF. The rearrangement links TRBV12-5 to TRBJ1-1; no reliable D call. The length of the CDR3 is 12 residues. CDR1 LGHNT and CDR2 FRNRAP come from the germline V gene.